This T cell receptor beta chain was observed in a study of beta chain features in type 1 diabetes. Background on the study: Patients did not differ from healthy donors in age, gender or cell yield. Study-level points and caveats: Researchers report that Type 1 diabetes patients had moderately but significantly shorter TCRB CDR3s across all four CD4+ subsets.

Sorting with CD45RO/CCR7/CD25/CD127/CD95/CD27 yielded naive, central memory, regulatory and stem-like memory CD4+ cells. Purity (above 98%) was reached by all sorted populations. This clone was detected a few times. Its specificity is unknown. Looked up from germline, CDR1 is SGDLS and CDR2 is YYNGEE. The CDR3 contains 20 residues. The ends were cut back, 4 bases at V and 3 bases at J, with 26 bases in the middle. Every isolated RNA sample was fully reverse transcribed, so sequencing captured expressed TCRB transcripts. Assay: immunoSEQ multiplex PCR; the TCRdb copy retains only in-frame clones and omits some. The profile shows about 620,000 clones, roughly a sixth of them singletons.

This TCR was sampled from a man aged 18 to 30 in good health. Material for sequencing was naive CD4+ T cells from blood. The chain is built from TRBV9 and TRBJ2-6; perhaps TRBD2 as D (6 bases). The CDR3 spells CASSFGVVGRLGVGANVLTF. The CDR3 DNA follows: TGTGCCAGCAGCTTCGGAGTGGTGGGGAGGCTGGGCGTTGGGGCCAACGTCCTGACTTTC.